The next 17 T cell receptor beta chains were all read from a single sample in a study of blood T cell repertoires in COVID-19. Some clones are missing from TCRdb's copy, which holds only in-frame ones; the method was immunoSEQ multiplex PCR. The sample carries 130,000 to 150,000 clones, more than 75% recorded once. Input material: peripheral blood. All receptors derive from a man older than 75 with acute or convalescent COVID-19.

The V gene is TRBV5-8, the J gene TRBJ1-2; D is unclear. The CDR3 is 12 amino acids. Germline CDR1 reads SGHTS; CDR2 reads YDEGEE. V was pared by 2 bases and J by 4 bases, with 6 bases between. The CDR3 DNA reads TGTGCCAGCAGCTTAGGAGGCTATGGCTACACCTTC. Its translation is CASSLGGYGYTF. Using reference TRBV5-8 and TRBJ1-2 for the parts outside the CDR3, the full variable domain is EAGVTQSPTHLIKTRGQQATLRCSPISGHTSVYWYQQALGLGLQFLLWYDEGEERNRGNFPPRFSGRQFPNYSSELNVNALELEDSALYLCASSLGGYGYTFGSGTRLTVV.

The chain combines TRBV15 with TRBJ1-1; D unresolved. CDR1 is LNHNV and CDR2 is YYDKDF in the germline V gene (reference sequence). V was trimmed by 0 bases and J by 4 bases, leaving 12 bases between them. The CDR3 length is 15 residues. In nucleotides, the CDR3 is TGTGCCACCAGCAGAGATATTGAGGCCGGCACTGAAGCTTTCTTT. As protein: CATSRDIEAGTEAFF.

This clone appeared a few times. CDR3 nucleotides: TGTGCCAGCTCAACCCTCCAGAGGGACAATGAGCAGTTCTTC. Translated: CASSTLQRDNEQFF. The rearrangement joins TRBV18 to TRBJ2-1; D may be TRBD2 (5 bases). V lost 5 bases to trimming and J lost 5 bases, with 13 bases between them. CDR3 length equals 14 residues. In germline, CDR1 is KGHSH, CDR2 LQKENI.

The V gene is TRBV5-4, the J gene TRBJ2-2, with TRBD1 matching over 7 bases. The V gene's germline CDR1 is SGHNT and CDR2 YYREEE (reference sequence). With 4 bases clipped from V and 1 base from J, the junction kept 4 bases outside the gene matches. CDR3 length: 15 residues. CDR3 sequence (DNA): TGTGCCAGCAGCAACCGGGACAGGAACACCGGGGAGCTGTTTTTT. This gives the protein CASSNRDRNTGELFF.

This clone was counted a few times. V gene TRBV19 combines with J gene TRBJ1-5, with 7 bases identical to TRBD1. Trimming at V came to 6 bases and at J to 0 bases, leaving 11 bases not matched to a gene. Germline CDR1 reads LNHDA; CDR2 reads SQIVND (reference sequence). The CDR3 is made up of 17 amino acids. CDR3 DNA sequence: TGTGCCAGTAGCACCCCCACAGGGGTGTATAGCAATCAGCCCCAGCATTTT. Its translation is CASSTPTGVYSNQPQHF.

This clone came up a few times. The chain recombines TRBV11-2 with TRBJ2-5; D uncertain. CDR1 and CDR2 from the germline V gene are SGHAT and FQNNGV. Trimming shortened V by 2 bases and J by 5 bases, and 12 bases separated the two germline ends. The CDR3 is made up of 14 amino acids. The CDR3 DNA follows: TGTGCCAGCAGCTTATCAGGAAGAGTTGAGACCCAGTACTTC. Its protein product is CASSLSGRVETQYF.

The rearrangement uses TRBV28 and TRBJ1-5; 9 bases match TRBD1. Germline CDR1 is MDHEN and CDR2 is SYDVKM. This CDR3 has 14 amino acids. V lost 5 bases and J lost 6; bases outside the gene matches: 5. CDR3 region: CASSPTGGGQPQHF. The DNA for the CDR3 is TGTGCCAGCAGTCCGACAGGGGGAGGTCAGCCCCAGCATTTT.

The chain has TRBV21-1 and TRBJ2-1; the table calls TRBD2, which could not be checked here. TRBV21-1 counts as a pseudogene. This CDR3 comprises 16 residues. The CDR3 DNA reads TGTGCCAGCAGCCCCCGGGGGTCAGACTCCTACAATGAGCAGTTCTTC. Translated: CASSPRGSDSYNEQFF.

The chain recombines TRBV7-2 with TRBJ2-1, with D perhaps matching TRBD2 (6 bases). This CDR3 has 17 amino acids. Germline values: CDR1 SGHTA, CDR2 FQGNSA. Deletions cut 0 bases from V and 0 bases from J, with 12 bases between. The CDR3 loop is CASSLASGSTSYNEQFF. CDR3 in DNA: TGTGCCAGCAGCTTAGCAAGCGGGTCTACCTCCTACAATGAGCAGTTCTTC.

CDR3 region: CASSLNFELGREQFF. The CDR3 DNA reads as TGTGCCAGCAGCTTAAATTTCGAATTGGGGAGGGAGCAGTTCTTC. The chain couples TRBV7-9 to TRBJ2-1; weak D call: TRBD2 (6 bases). Trimming cost V 2 bases and J 10 bases, with 18 bases left between them. The CDR3 is 15 residues long. Germline V gene data show CDR1 as SEHNR and CDR2 as FQNEAQ (reference sequence).

This clone was counted only a few times. The chain joins TRBV6-4 to TRBJ1-1; no reliable D call. Trimming took off 0 bases at V and 11 bases at J, with 10 bases between the two ends. CDR1 and CDR2 (germline): MRHNA, SNTAGT. This CDR3 contains 12 residues. CDR3 nucleotides: TGTGCCAGCAGTGACTCAAAGACTCTGGCTTTCTTT. Protein product: CASSDSKTLAFF.

This sequence joins TRBV18 and TRBJ2-2; the D gene is possibly TRBD1 (6 bases). CDR1 is KGHSH, CDR2 LQKENI, per germline. V shed 6 bases and J shed 5 bases, with 16 bases lying between them. The CDR3 consists of 15 residues. The CDR3 bases are TGTGCCAGCTCGGCCGGGACACTTCAAACCGGGGAGCTGTTTTTT. This codes for CASSAGTLQTGELFF.

The chain carries TRBV27 and TRBJ1-6; tentative D call: TRBD1 (5 bases). The V and J ends lost 8 bases and 6 bases respectively, with 14 bases between them. The CDR3 contains 14 residues. Germline V CDR1 and CDR2: MNHEY, SMNVEV (reference sequence). This CDR3 reads CASLKSGGNSPLHF. For the CDR3, the DNA is TGTGCCAGCTTGAAATCCGGGGGTAATTCACCCCTCCACTTT.

V is TRBV29-1 and J is TRBJ2-1; a weak D match, TRBD2 (6 bases). Trimming left V 5 bases short and J 7 bases short, with 18 bases between. The CDR3 is made up of 14 amino acids. Germline CDR1 is SQVTM and CDR2 is ANQGSEA. The CDR3 spells CSVYRETQPNEQFF. CDR3 DNA: TGCAGCGTTTACCGGGAGACCCAGCCTAATGAGCAGTTCTTC.

CDR3 DNA sequence: TGTGCCTGGAGTCGAGACAGCACCTATCAGCCCCAGCATTTT. Its translation: CAWSRDSTYQPQHF. The V call is TRBV30, the J call TRBJ1-5; weak D call: TRBD1 (5 bases). V lost 2 bases and J lost 5, with 13 bases in between. Germline CDR1 and CDR2: GTSNPN and SVGIG (reference sequence). The CDR3 sequence is 14 residues long.

In DNA, the CDR3 is TGTGCCAGTAGTATAGGGGCACAGCTCACTGAAGCTTTCTTT. Its translation is CASSIGAQLTEAFF. V usage is TRBV19 and J usage is TRBJ1-1; no clear D gene. The V end was cut by 1 base, the J end by 4 bases, with 10 bases between. Germline V gene lookup returns CDR1 LNHDA and CDR2 SQIVND (reference sequence). This CDR3 region has 14 residues. The entire variable domain, with the rest obtained from reference TRBV19 and TRBJ1-1, is as follows: DGGITQSPKYLFRKEGQNVTLSCEQNLNHDAMYWYRQDPGQGLRLIYYSQIVNDFQKGDIAEGYSVSREKKESFPLTVTSAQKNPTAFYLCASSIGAQLTEAFFGQGTRLTVV.

This rearrangement joins TRBV5-1 to TRBJ1-6, with TRBD1 identical over 7 bases. V shed 5 bases and J 4 bases; nucleotides not matched to a gene: 6. Germline V lookup: CDR1 SGHRS, CDR2 YFSETQ. The CDR3 spans 15 residues. The chain's CDR3 is CASRGTEGYNSPLHF. The DNA of the CDR3 is TGCGCCAGCAGAGGGACAGAGGGTTATAATTCACCCCTCCACTTT.